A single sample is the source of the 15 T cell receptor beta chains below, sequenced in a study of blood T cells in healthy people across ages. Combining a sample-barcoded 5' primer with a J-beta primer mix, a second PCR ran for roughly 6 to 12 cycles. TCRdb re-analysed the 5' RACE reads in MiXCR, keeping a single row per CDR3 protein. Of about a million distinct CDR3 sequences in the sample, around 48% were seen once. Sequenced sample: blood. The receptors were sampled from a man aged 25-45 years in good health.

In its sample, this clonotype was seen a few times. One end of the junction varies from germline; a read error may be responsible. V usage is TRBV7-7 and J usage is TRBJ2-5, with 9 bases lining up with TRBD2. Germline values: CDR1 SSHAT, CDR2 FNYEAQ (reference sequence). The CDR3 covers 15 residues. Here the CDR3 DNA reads TGTGCTAGCAGCTTAGAGGCTAGCGGGGACGAGACCCAGTACTTC. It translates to CASSLEASGDETQYF.

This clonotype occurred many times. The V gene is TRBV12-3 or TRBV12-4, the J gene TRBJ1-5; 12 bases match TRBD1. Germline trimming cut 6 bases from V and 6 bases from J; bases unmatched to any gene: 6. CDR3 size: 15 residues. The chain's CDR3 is CASSRGQGAGQPQHF. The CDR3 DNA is TGTGCCAGCAGCCGGGGACAGGGGGCGGGTCAGCCCCAGCATTTT.

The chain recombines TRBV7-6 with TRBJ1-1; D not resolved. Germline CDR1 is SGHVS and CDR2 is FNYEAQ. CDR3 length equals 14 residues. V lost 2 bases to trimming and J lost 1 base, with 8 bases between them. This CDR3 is CASSLSNANTEAFF. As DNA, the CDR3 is TGTGCCAGCAGCTTATCCAATGCGAACACTGAAGCTTTCTTT.

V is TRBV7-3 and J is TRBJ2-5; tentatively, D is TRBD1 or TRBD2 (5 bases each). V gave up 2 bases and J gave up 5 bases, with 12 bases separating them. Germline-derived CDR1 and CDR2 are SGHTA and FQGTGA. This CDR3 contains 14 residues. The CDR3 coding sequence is TGTGCCAGCAGCTTAGGGGGAACCTCCGAGACCCAGTACTTC. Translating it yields CASSLGGTSETQYF.

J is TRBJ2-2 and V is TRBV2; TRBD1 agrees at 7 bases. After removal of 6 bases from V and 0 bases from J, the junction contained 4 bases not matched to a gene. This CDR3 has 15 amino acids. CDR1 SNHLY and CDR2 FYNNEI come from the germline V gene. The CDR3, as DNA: TGTGCCAGCAGGAAGACAGGGACGAACACCGGGGAGCTGTTTTTT. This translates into CASRKTGTNTGELFF. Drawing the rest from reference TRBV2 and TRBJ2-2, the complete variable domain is EPEVTQTPSHQVTQMGQEVILRCVPISNHLYFYWYRQILGQKVEFLVSFYNNEISEKSEIFDDQFSVERPDGSNFTLKIRSTKLEDSAMYFCASRKTGTNTGELFFGEGSRLTVL.

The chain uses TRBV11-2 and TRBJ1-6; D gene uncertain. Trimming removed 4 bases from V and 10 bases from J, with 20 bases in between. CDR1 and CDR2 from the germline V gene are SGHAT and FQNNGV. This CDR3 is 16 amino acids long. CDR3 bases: TGTGCCAGCAGCTCGAACTCCGACGGGTTTTGGTCACCCCTCCACTTT. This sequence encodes CASSSNSDGFWSPLHF.

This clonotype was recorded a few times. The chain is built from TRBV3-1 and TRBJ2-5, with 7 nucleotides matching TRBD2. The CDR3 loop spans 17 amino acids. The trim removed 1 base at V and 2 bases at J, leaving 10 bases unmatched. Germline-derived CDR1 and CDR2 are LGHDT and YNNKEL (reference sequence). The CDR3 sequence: CASSQVSNAGVQETQYF. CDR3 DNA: TGTGCCAGCAGCCAAGTCTCTAACGCGGGGGTGCAAGAGACCCAGTACTTC.

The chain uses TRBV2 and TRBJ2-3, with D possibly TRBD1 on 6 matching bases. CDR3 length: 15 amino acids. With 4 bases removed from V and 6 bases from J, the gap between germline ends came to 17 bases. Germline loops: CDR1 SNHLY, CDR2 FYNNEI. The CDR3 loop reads CASSADSEGVDTQYF. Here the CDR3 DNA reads TGTGCCAGCAGTGCCGACAGCGAGGGGGTGGATACGCAGTATTTT.

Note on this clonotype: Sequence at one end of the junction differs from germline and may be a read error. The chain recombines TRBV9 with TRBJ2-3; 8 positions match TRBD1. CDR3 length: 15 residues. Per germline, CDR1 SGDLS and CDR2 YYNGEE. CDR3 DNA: TGTGCCAGCACCGGTGACAGGGGATTCACAGGTACGCAGTATTTT. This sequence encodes CASTGDRGFTGTQYF. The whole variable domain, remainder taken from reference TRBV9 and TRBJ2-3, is DSGVTQTPKHLITATGQRVTLRCSPRSGDLSVYWYQQSLDQGLQFLIQYYNGEERAKGNILERFSAQQFPDLHSELNLSSLELGDSALYFCASTGDRGFTGTQYFGPGTRLTVL.

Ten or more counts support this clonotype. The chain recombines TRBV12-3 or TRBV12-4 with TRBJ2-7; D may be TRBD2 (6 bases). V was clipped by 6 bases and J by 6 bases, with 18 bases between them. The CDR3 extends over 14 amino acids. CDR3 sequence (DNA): TGTGCCAGCAGGCCCTCGACGAGTAGCGGCGAGCAGTACTTC. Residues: CASRPSTSSGEQYF.

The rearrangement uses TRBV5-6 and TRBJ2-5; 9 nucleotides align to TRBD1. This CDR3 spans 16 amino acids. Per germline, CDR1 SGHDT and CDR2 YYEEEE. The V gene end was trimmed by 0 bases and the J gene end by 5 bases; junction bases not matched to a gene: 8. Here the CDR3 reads CASSLARDRVWETQYF. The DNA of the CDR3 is TGTGCCAGCAGCTTGGCGCGGGACAGGGTTTGGGAGACCCAGTACTTC.

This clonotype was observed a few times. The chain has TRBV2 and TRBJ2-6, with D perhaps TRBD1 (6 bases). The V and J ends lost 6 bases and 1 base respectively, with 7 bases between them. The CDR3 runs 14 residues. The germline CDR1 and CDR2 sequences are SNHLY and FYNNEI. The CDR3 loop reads CASRDRSGANVLTF. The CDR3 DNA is TGTGCCAGCAGAGACAGGTCTGGGGCCAACGTCCTGACTTTC.

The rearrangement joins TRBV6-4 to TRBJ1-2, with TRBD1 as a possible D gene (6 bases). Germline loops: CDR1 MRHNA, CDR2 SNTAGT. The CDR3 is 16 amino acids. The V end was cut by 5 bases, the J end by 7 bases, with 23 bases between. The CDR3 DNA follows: TGTGCCAGCAGTCCTAGGGGGACAAGAGGCTCCTTTGGCTACACCTTC. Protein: CASSPRGTRGSFGYTF.

The CDR3 DNA reads TGCAGTGCTGGGGGGCAGAACTCCTACGAGCAGTACTTC. It translates to CSAGGQNSYEQYF. The chain links TRBV20-1 to TRBJ2-7; D tentatively fits TRBD1 or TRBD2 (6 bases each). The CDR3 length is 13 residues. The germline V and J ends were trimmed by 5 bases and 0 bases, with 11 bases remaining between them. Germline-derived CDR1 and CDR2 are DFQATT and SNEGSKA (reference sequence).

The CDR3 loop is CASSARGGTSYNEQFF. CDR3 bases: TGCGCCAGCAGCGCCAGAGGGGGGACCTCCTACAATGAGCAGTTCTTC. This sequence joins TRBV5-1 and TRBJ2-1, with D tentatively TRBD1 or TRBD2 (6 bases each). Trimming took 4 bases from V and 0 from J, leaving 14 bases between them. The CDR3 sequence is 16 residues long. Germline V gene lookup returns CDR1 SGHRS and CDR2 YFSETQ.